Shown below are 21 T cell receptor beta chains from a single sample sequenced in a study of T cell responses to AZD1222 COVID-19 vaccine. Generated by immunoSEQ multiplex PCR, the TCRdb table keeps only in-frame clones and is missing some. Among roughly 140,000 clones listed, 88% were seen once. The sequencing used peripheral blood, collected after recovery from COVID-19. Source of these receptors: an adult who had recovered from COVID-19.

The chain combines TRBV7-9 with TRBJ1-1, with D maybe TRBD1 (5 bases). The germline V gene has CDR1 SEHNR and CDR2 FQNEAQ (reference sequence). V gave up 0 bases and J gave up 3 bases, with 8 bases separating them. There are 14 residues in the CDR3. DNA of the CDR3: TGTGCCAGCAGCTTAGCCCAGGGACACACTGAAGCTTTCTTT. Translation gives CASSLAQGHTEAFF.

The genes are TRBV20-1 and TRBJ1-2, with TRBD1 identical over 7 bases. The CDR3 consists of 15 residues. Germline assignment: CDR1 DFQATT and CDR2 SNEGSKA (reference sequence). V shed 3 bases and J 0 bases; nucleotides not matched to a gene: 7. CDR3 DNA: TGCAGTGCTAGTCTACAGGGGAGAGCTAACTATGGCTACACCTTC. It yields the protein CSASLQGRANYGYTF.

Only one count was recorded for this clone. The chain links TRBV27 to TRBJ1-5; TRBD1 matches 7 bases. This CDR3 has 17 residues. The germline V gene has CDR1 MNHEY and CDR2 SMNVEV (reference sequence). J was trimmed by 4 bases and V by 5 bases; bases with no gene match: 14. The CDR3 DNA reads as TGTGCCAGCAGTCGGGTGTGGGACAGAAGTCGTAATCAGCCCCAGCATTTT. Encoded protein: CASSRVWDRSRNQPQHF.

This clone was counted a single time. The rearrangement links TRBV7-6 to TRBJ1-4; TRBD1 matches 11 bases. This CDR3 spans 17 amino acids. Germline V lookup: CDR1 SGHVS, CDR2 FNYEAQ. V lost 5 bases, J lost 3 bases, and 8 bases stayed unmatched. CDR3 nucleotide sequence: TGTGCCAGCAGCACGCGGACAGGGGGCTTGGCTAATGAAAAACTGTTTTTT. Translated, it gives CASSTRTGGLANEKLFF.

The chain combines TRBV9 with TRBJ2-2; D unresolved. CDR1 SGDLS and CDR2 YYNGEE come from the germline V gene. The germline V and J ends were trimmed by 4 bases and 5 bases, with 15 bases remaining between them. The CDR3 has 15 amino acids. This CDR3 reads CASSPEWGRTGELFF. The CDR3 nucleotides read TGTGCCAGCAGCCCTGAATGGGGAAGGACCGGGGAGCTGTTTTTT.

The genes are TRBV29-1 and TRBJ1-1, with D tentatively TRBD1 (5 bases). CDR1 is SQVTM and CDR2 is ANQGSEA in the germline V gene. Between the trimmed V and J ends, which lost 3 bases and 4 bases, there was a span of 15 bases. The CDR3 totals 14 residues. This chain's CDR3 is CSVEGAQGGTEAFF. DNA for the CDR3: TGCAGCGTTGAGGGTGCGCAGGGCGGCACTGAAGCTTTCTTT.

The chain combines TRBV19 with TRBJ2-7, with 9 bases that match TRBD2. Trimming cost V 3 bases and J 3 bases; bases outside gene matches: 6. The CDR3 runs to 15 residues. Germline-derived CDR1 and CDR2 are LNHDA and SQIVND (reference sequence). The CDR3 here is CASSIPGLAIYEQYF. CDR3 sequence (DNA): TGTGCCAGTAGTATTCCGGGACTAGCCATCTACGAGCAGTACTTC.

J is TRBJ1-1 and V is TRBV27, with a tentative D call TRBD1 (6 bases). The length of the CDR3 is 15 residues. Trimming took off 3 bases at V and 6 bases at J, with 17 bases between the two ends. CDR1 is MNHEY, CDR2 SMNVEV, per germline (reference sequence). In DNA form, the CDR3 reads TGTGCCAGCAGTTTGGTTAGGACAGTCGGCGCTGAAGCTTTCTTT. It codes for CASSLVRTVGAEAFF.

V is TRBV9 and J is TRBJ2-1; 10 bases are shared with TRBD2. This CDR3 is built from 20 residues. Germline CDR1 reads SGDLS; CDR2 reads YYNGEE. After removal of 0 bases from V and 0 bases from J, the junction contained 12 bases not matched to a gene. For the CDR3, the DNA is TGTGCCAGCAGCGTAGGAGCTAGCGGGAGCCGGTTTAGCTCCTACAATGAGCAGTTCTTC. This sequence encodes CASSVGASGSRFSSYNEQFF.

The chain combines TRBV3-1 (or the pseudogene TRBV3-2) with TRBJ2-7; D remains ambiguous. V lost 1 base and J 2 bases, leaving 12 bases between the germline ends. CDR3 length: 15 amino acids. The V gene's germline CDR1 is LGHDT and CDR2 YNNKEL (reference sequence). The CDR3 is CASSQASDFPYEQYF. The CDR3 nucleotides are TGTGCCAGCAGCCAAGCTTCCGACTTCCCCTACGAGCAGTACTTC.

The gene calls are TRBV28 and TRBJ1-2; D remains unclear. CDR3 size: 14 residues. Between the trimmed V and J ends, which lost 7 bases and 8 bases, there was a span of 20 bases. Germline V CDR1 and CDR2: MDHEN, SYDVKM. The CDR3 bases are TGTGCCAGCATCACGGGCGCCCTGCGGCAAGGCTACACCTTC. This gives the protein CASITGALRQGYTF.

The chain links TRBV6-5 to TRBJ2-5; a possible D gene is TRBD2 (7 bases). CDR3 length: 13 residues. V was shortened by 6 bases and J by 4 bases, with 12 bases between the two germline ends. Germline loops: CDR1 MNHEY, CDR2 SVGAGI. The CDR3 here is CASSRGGGETQYF. For the CDR3, the DNA is TGTGCCAGCAGCCGAGGGGGGGGAGAGACCCAGTACTTC.

CDR3 loop: CASRAGRWTEAFF. The CDR3 bases are TGTGCCAGTAGGGCAGGGAGGTGGACTGAAGCTTTCTTT. This chain links TRBV19 with TRBJ1-1; TRBD1 is a possible D gene (5 bases). Between the trimmed V and J ends, which lost 6 bases and 5 bases, there was a span of 13 bases. The CDR3 sequence is 13 residues long. Per germline, CDR1 LNHDA and CDR2 SQIVND (reference sequence).

This clone has a handful of counts. The chain combines TRBV24-1 with TRBJ2-2; D perhaps matches TRBD1 (5 bases). CDR3 length equals 14 residues. Trimming stripped 2 bases from V and 5 bases from J, with 8 bases between. The germline CDR1 and CDR2 sequences are KGHDR and SFDVKD. The CDR3 DNA reads TGTGCCACCAGTGATTATCGACAGACCGGGGAGCTGTTTTTT. This encodes CATSDYRQTGELFF.

About this clone: A read error may produce the germline difference seen at one junction end. The chain combines TRBV5-6 with TRBJ1-3, with 7 bases lining up with TRBD1. The CDR3 is made up of 15 amino acids. Per the germline V gene, CDR1 is SGHDT and CDR2 is YYEEEE. The CDR3 loop is CASQPPGTAGSTIYF. The CDR3 DNA sequence: TGTGCCAGCCAACCTCCCGGGACAGCTGGAAGCACCATATATTTT.

The chain uses TRBV9 and TRBJ2-1, with TRBD2 identical over 12 bases. V dropped 4 bases and J dropped 0; count of bases not matched to a gene: 11. This CDR3 region has 19 residues. In germline, CDR1 is SGDLS, CDR2 YYNGEE. For the CDR3, the DNA is TGTGCCAGCAGCCGACAACTAGCGGGAGGATCCCGCTCCTACAATGAGCAGTTCTTC. It codes for CASSRQLAGGSRSYNEQFF.

V usage is TRBV11-2 and J usage is TRBJ2-5; D might be TRBD2 (7 bases). Trimming left V 5 bases short and J 4 bases short, with 17 bases between. The CDR3 consists of 15 residues. From germline, CDR1 is SGHAT and CDR2 FQNNGV. Written as DNA, the CDR3 is TGTGCCAGCAGCGCCCTCCACCGGGGGGCAGAGACCCAGTACTTC. It yields the protein CASSALHRGAETQYF.

This rearrangement joins TRBV7-9 to TRBJ2-5; TRBD1 agrees at 9 bases. Trimming at V came to 0 bases and at J to 2 bases, leaving 4 bases not matched to a gene. The CDR3 spans 16 residues. Germline lookup yields CDR1 SEHNR and CDR2 FQNEAQ (reference sequence). CDR3 nucleotide sequence: TGTGCCAGCAGCTTAGCGGGCGGGACAGGGCAAGAGACCCAGTACTTC. Amino acids: CASSLAGGTGQETQYF.

The V gene is TRBV19, the J gene TRBJ2-5, with 8 nucleotides matching TRBD1. In germline, CDR1 is LNHDA, CDR2 SQIVND (reference sequence). The CDR3 loop spans 16 amino acids. Trimming cost V 5 bases and J 2 bases; bases outside gene matches: 10. CDR3: CASSSGQAPTQETQYF. The CDR3 nucleotides read TGTGCCAGTAGTTCGGGACAGGCGCCAACTCAAGAGACCCAGTACTTC.

The V and J genes are TRBV7-9 and TRBJ1-2; D possibly corresponds to TRBD1 (6 bases). CDR1 is SEHNR, CDR2 FQNEAQ, per germline (reference sequence). Between the trimmed V and J ends, which lost 5 bases and 4 bases, there was a span of 14 bases. The CDR3 runs to 14 residues. CDR3 nucleotides: TGTGCCAGCAGCACCTTACAGGGCGCCTATGGCTACACCTTC. Translating gives CASSTLQGAYGYTF.

This clone has more than one count but fewer than ten. The genes are TRBV12-3 or TRBV12-4 and TRBJ2-7, with TRBD1 matching 9 bases. With 6 bases clipped from V and 7 bases from J, the junction kept 1 base outside the gene matches. This CDR3 has 11 residues. CDR3 in DNA: TGTGCCAGCAGGACAGGGGGAGAGCAGTACTTC. Its protein is CASRTGGEQYF.